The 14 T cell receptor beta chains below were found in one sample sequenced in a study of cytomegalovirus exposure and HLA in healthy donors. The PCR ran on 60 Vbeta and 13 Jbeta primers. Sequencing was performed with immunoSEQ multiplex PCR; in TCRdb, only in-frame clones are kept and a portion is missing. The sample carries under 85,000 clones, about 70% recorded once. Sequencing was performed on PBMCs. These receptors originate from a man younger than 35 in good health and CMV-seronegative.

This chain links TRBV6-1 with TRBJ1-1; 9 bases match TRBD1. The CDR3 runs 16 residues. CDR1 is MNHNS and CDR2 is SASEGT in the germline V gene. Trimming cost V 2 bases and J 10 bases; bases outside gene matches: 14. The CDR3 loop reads CASSERWDRVIRGAFF. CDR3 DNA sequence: TGTGCCAGCAGTGAACGCTGGGACAGGGTCATCAGGGGAGCTTTCTTT.

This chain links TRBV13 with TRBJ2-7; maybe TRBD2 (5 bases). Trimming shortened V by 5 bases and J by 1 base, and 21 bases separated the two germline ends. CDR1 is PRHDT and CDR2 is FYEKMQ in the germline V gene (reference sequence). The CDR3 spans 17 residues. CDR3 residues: CASSPSPIRLQSYEQYF. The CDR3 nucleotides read TGTGCCAGCAGCCCTAGCCCCATTAGGCTTCAATCCTACGAGCAGTACTTC.

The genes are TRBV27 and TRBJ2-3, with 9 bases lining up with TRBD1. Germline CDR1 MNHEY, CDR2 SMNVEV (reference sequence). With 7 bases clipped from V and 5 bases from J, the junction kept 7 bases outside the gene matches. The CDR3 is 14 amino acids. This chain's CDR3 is CASIPDRGIDTQYF. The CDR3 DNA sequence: TGTGCCAGCATTCCGGACAGGGGAATAGATACGCAGTATTTT.

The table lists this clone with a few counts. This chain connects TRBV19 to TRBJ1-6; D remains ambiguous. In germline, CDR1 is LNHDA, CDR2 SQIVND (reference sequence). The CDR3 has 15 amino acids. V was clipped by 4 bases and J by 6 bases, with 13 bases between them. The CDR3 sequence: CASSSTGSLNSPLHF. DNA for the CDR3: TGTGCCAGTAGTAGTACCGGGTCCCTTAATTCACCCCTCCACTTT.

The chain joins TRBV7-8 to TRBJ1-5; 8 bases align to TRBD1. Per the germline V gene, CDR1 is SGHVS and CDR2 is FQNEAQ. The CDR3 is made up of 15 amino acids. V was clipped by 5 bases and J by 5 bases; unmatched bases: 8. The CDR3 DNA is TGTGCCAGCAGCCCAGGGACAGGACAGGATCAGCCCCAGCATTTT. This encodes CASSPGTGQDQPQHF.

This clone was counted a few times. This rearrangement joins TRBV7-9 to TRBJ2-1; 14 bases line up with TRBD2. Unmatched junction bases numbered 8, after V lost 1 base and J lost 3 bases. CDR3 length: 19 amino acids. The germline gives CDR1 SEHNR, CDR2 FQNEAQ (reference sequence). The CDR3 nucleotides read TGTGCCAGCAGCTTAGGGGGACTAGCGGGGGTGTCCTTCTACAATGAGCAGTTCTTC. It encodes CASSLGGLAGVSFYNEQFF. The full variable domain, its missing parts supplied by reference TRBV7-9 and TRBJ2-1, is DTGVSQNPRHKITKRGQNVTFRCDPISEHNRLYWYRQTLGQGPEFLTYFQNEAQLEKSRLLSDRFSAERPKGSFSTLEIQRTEQGDSAMYLCASSLGGLAGVSFYNEQFFGPGTRLTVL.

The CDR3 sequence: CSVDFSGMNTEAFF. CDR3 in DNA: TGCAGCGTTGATTTTTCGGGGATGAACACTGAAGCTTTCTTT. The rearrangement links TRBV29-1 to TRBJ1-1, with D unresolved. Trimming took off 3 bases at V and 0 bases at J, with 11 bases between the two ends. Germline V CDR1 and CDR2: SQVTM, ANQGSEA. This CDR3 spans 14 amino acids.

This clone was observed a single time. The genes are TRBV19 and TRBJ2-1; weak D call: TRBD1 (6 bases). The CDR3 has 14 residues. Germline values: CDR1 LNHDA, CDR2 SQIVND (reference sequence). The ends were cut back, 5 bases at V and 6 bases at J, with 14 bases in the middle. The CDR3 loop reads CASSPQGTLNEQFF. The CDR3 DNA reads TGTGCCAGTAGTCCCCAGGGGACCCTCAATGAGCAGTTCTTC.

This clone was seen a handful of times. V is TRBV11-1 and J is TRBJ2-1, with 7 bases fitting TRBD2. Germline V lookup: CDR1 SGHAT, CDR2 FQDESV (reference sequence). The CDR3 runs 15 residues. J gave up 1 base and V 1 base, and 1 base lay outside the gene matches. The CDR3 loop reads CASSLVGGSYNEQFF. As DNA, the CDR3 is TGTGCCAGCAGCTTAGTCGGGGGGTCCTACAATGAGCAGTTCTTC.

This chain's CDR3 is CASSLVPLSQETQYF. CDR3 in DNA: TGCGCCAGCAGCTTGGTCCCGTTGTCCCAAGAGACCCAGTACTTC. The J gene is TRBJ2-5, the V gene TRBV5-1; D is uncertain. CDR1 is SGHRS and CDR2 is YFSETQ in the germline V gene. V shed 0 bases and J shed 1 base, with 10 bases lying between them. The CDR3 consists of 15 residues. Together with reference TRBV5-1 and TRBJ2-5, the CDR3 gives the full variable domain: KAGVTQTPRYLIKTRGQQVTLSCSPISGHRSVSWYQQTPGQGLQFLFEYFSETQRNKGNFPGRFSGRQFSNSRSEMNVSTLELGDSALYLCASSLVPLSQETQYFGPGTRLLVL.

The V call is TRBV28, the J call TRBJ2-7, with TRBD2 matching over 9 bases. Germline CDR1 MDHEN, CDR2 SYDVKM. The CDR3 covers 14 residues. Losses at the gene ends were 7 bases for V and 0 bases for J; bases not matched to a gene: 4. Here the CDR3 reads CASKAGGISYEQYV. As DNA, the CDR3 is TGTGCCAGCAAAGCGGGGGGTATCTCCTACGAGCAGTACGTC.

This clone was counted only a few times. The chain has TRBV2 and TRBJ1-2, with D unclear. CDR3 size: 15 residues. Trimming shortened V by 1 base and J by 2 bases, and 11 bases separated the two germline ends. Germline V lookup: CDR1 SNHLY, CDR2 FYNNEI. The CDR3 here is CASSEGLSRNYGYTF. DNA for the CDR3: TGTGCCAGCAGTGAAGGGTTATCGAGAAACTATGGCTACACCTTC.

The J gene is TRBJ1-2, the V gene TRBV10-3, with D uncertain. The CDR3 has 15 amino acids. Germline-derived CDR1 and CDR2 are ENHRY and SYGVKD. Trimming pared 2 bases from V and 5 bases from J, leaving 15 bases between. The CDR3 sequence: CAISERQVTQYGYTF. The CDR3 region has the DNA TGTGCCATCAGTGAGAGGCAGGTTACCCAGTATGGCTACACCTTC.

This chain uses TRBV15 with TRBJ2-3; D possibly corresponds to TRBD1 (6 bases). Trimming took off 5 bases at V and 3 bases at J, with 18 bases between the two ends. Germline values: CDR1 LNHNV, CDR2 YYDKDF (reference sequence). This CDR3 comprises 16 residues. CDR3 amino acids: CATSGKTGWGTDTQYF. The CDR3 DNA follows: TGTGCCACCAGCGGAAAAACAGGGTGGGGTACAGATACGCAGTATTTT.